This TCR beta chain was found in a study of blood T cells in healthy people across ages. The use of a sample-barcoded 5' primer and a J-beta primer mix characterized a second PCR of 7 to 11 cycles. Paired-end reads containing CDR3 totaled no fewer than 3 million for each sample. MiXCR, run by TCRdb on the 5' RACE reads, gives a single entry per CDR3 protein. In the table there are 650,000 to 800,000 distinct CDR3 sequences, 40% to 50% of which are singletons. This CDR3 has 15 residues. With 6 bases removed from V and 5 bases from J, the gap between germline ends came to 19 bases. Material for sequencing was blood. V gene TRBV12-3 or TRBV12-4 combines with J gene TRBJ2-5; D may correspond to TRBD1 or TRBD2 (6 bases each). The origin of this receptor is a man aged 60-69 years in good health. CDR3 protein: CASREGGPAWETQYF. The CDR3 DNA reads TGTGCCAGCAGGGAGGGGGGACCCGCATGGGAGACCCAGTACTTC.